This entry lists 29 T cell receptor beta chains sequenced from one sample in a study of beta chain features in type 1 diabetes. All of the isolated RNA was reverse transcribed, so expressed TCRB transcripts were sequenced. The method was immunoSEQ multiplex PCR; TCRdb's version includes in-frame clones alone and lacks a portion of them. Found here are about 340,000 clones, 8% of them singletons; the top ten hold less than 0.45%. Sequencing was performed on central memory CD4+ T cells from blood. These receptor sequences come from a woman younger than 35 in good health.

This clone was counted a few times. V usage is TRBV7-2 and J usage is TRBJ1-1, with a tentative D call TRBD1 (5 bases). CDR3 size: 14 residues. V was trimmed by 5 bases and J by 0 bases, leaving 10 bases between them. Germline values: CDR1 SGHTA, CDR2 FQGNSA. CDR3 in DNA: TGTGCCAGCAGCCCGGGACGGTTGAACACTGAAGCTTTCTTT. Its protein product is CASSPGRLNTEAFF.

This clone was found many times. The V gene is TRBV4-2, the J gene TRBJ1-2, with no clear D. The CDR3 runs 13 residues. From germline, CDR1 is LGHNA and CDR2 YNFKEQ. The V and J ends lost 0 bases and 4 bases respectively, with 6 bases between them. The CDR3 is CASSQEGTYGYTF. The CDR3 region has the DNA TGTGCCAGCAGCCAAGAGGGCACCTATGGCTACACCTTC.

In this sample, this clone turned up a few times. The chain is built from TRBV7-2 and TRBJ2-1, with D tentatively TRBD2 (5 bases). The germline CDR1 and CDR2 sequences are SGHTA and FQGNSA. The V end was cut by 1 base, the J end by 1 base, with 5 bases between. CDR3 length equals 14 residues. The CDR3 reads CASSLGESYNEQFF. The DNA for the CDR3 is TGTGCCAGCAGCTTAGGGGAGTCCTACAATGAGCAGTTCTTC.

This clone was picked up a small number of times. J is TRBJ2-1 and V is TRBV9, with D possibly matching TRBD1 (6 bases). Germline V gene lookup returns CDR1 SGDLS and CDR2 YYNGEE. The length of the CDR3 is 15 residues. The V end was cut by 4 bases, the J end by 1 base, with 12 bases between. In nucleotides, the CDR3 is TGTGCCAGCAGCAGGACGACAGGTTCCTACAATGAGCAGTTCTTC. Its translation is CASSRTTGSYNEQFF.

This clone was recorded a few times. This same CDR3 is encoded by further DNA sequences in the sample. The J gene is TRBJ2-7, the V gene TRBV4-1; possibly TRBD1 for D (6 bases). Germline values: CDR1 MGHRA, CDR2 YSYEKL. The germline V and J ends were trimmed by 2 bases and 3 bases, with 8 bases remaining between them. CDR3 length: 13 residues. CDR3 protein: CASSQQQGYEQYF. Here the CDR3 DNA reads TGCGCCAGCAGCCAACAACAGGGCTACGAGCAGTACTTC.

The chain has TRBV11-1 and TRBJ2-4; a possible D gene is TRBD2 (6 bases). This CDR3 region has 13 residues. Germline V gene data show CDR1 as SGHAT and CDR2 as FQDESV (reference sequence). Trimming took 2 bases from V and 8 from J, leaving 10 bases between them. CDR3 amino acids: CASSLSGVDIQYF. The DNA of the CDR3 is TGTGCCAGCAGCTTATCGGGGGTTGACATTCAGTACTTC.

This chain joins TRBV4-3 and TRBJ1-4; TRBD1 matches at 10 bases. J lost 5 bases, V lost 1 base, and 4 bases had no gene match. This CDR3 has 16 residues. Germline loops: CDR1 LGHNA, CDR2 YSLEER. The CDR3 DNA is TGCGCCAGCAGCCAAGGACCGGGACAGGGGAATGAAAAACTGTTTTTT. Translated, it gives CASSQGPGQGNEKLFF.

CDR3 nucleotide sequence: TGCAGTGCTAGGGAGTCGAATACGCAGTATTTT. Amino acids: CSARESNTQYF. The J gene is TRBJ2-3, the V gene TRBV20-1; D ambiguous. This CDR3 comprises 11 residues. The V end lost 3 bases, the J end lost 7 bases, and 8 bases lay between the germline ends. The germline V gene has CDR1 DFQATT and CDR2 SNEGSKA (reference sequence).

This chain joins TRBV11-2 and TRBJ2-7, with TRBD2 identical over 7 bases. CDR3 length equals 12 residues. Germline values: CDR1 SGHAT, CDR2 FQNNGV. V shed 5 bases and J 12 bases; nucleotides not matched to a gene: 10. The CDR3 region is CASSPRGYGPYF. The CDR3 nucleotides read TGTGCCAGCAGCCCGCGGGGGTATGGCCCGTACTTC.

Comments on this clone: The DNA is left out, because the CDR3 cannot be placed on it with certainty; the CDR3 is given as TCRdb lists it. The chain links TRBV23-1 to TRBJ2-2; TRBD2 is the table's D call, not checked against the DNA. TRBV23-1 is an ORF, with its function uncertain. The CDR3 length is 21 residues, termini included. The CDR3 loop is CASSQSVLAVVGVGTPGSCFF.

The rearrangement links TRBV2 to TRBJ1-4; 8 nucleotides agree with TRBD1. The CDR3 is 14 amino acids. Germline loops: CDR1 SNHLY, CDR2 FYNNEI. The ends lost 6 bases at V and 10 bases at J; junction bases unmatched: 10. In DNA form, the CDR3 reads TGTGCCAGCAGCGTAGGAGACAGGGGTGGAAAACTGTTTTTT. Protein product: CASSVGDRGGKLFF.

This clone came up a few times. This chain connects TRBV11-2 to TRBJ2-5; no clear D. The CDR3 consists of 13 residues. Germline V gene lookup returns CDR1 SGHAT and CDR2 FQNNGV. Trimming shortened V by 3 bases and J by 5 bases, and 10 bases separated the two germline ends. Written as DNA, the CDR3 is TGTGCCAGCAGCTTGTCAATACGCGAGACCCAGTACTTC. This encodes CASSLSIRETQYF.

The chain has TRBV27 and TRBJ2-5, with TRBD2 identical over 7 bases. Germline CDR1 reads MNHEY; CDR2 reads SMNVEV (reference sequence). This CDR3 is 15 amino acids long. V lost 0 bases and J lost 5; bases outside the gene matches: 6. CDR3 amino acids: CASSLSGGLSETQYF. The DNA of the CDR3 is TGTGCCAGCAGTTTATCGGGGGGACTAAGTGAGACCCAGTACTTC.

This clone was counted a single time. The V gene is TRBV5-1, the J gene TRBJ1-1; D not certain. The germline V and J ends were trimmed by 3 bases and 3 bases, with 9 bases remaining between them. The CDR3 runs to 13 residues. The germline V gene has CDR1 SGHRS and CDR2 YFSETQ. As DNA, the CDR3 is TGCGCCAGCAGCTCTCGGCGGGACACTGAAGCTTTCTTT. This codes for CASSSRRDTEAFF.

Only a few counts were recorded for this clone. The chain uses TRBV11-1 and TRBJ2-1; weak D call: TRBD2 (6 bases). The CDR3 spans 14 residues. CDR1 is SGHAT, CDR2 FQDESV, per germline (reference sequence). V was trimmed by 8 bases and J by 8 bases, leaving 19 bases between them. DNA for the CDR3: TGTGCCAGCGACGACCGGGACTCCGACGATGAGCAGTTCTTC. It translates to CASDDRDSDDEQFF.

This clone was detected a few times. This rearrangement joins TRBV7-3 to TRBJ2-2, with TRBD1 matching 7 bases. Germline values: CDR1 SGHTA, CDR2 FQGTGA. The CDR3 contains 17 residues. V lost 6 bases, J lost 2 bases, and 12 bases stayed unmatched. The DNA of the CDR3 is TGTGCCAGCAGTCTGCGGGCCGGGACAGCAAACACCGGGGAGCTGTTTTTT. Translating gives CASSLRAGTANTGELFF.

Of note for this clone: This clone may be a read error of a much larger clone one base away. The chain recombines TRBV7-9 with TRBJ2-3, with 12 nucleotides matching TRBD1. Germline CDR1 SEHNR, CDR2 FQNEAQ (reference sequence). V dropped 5 bases and J dropped 1; count of bases not matched to a gene: 7. The CDR3 totals 17 residues. The CDR3 DNA sequence: TGTGCCAGCAGCACAGGTCGGGACAGGGGGCGCACAGATACGCAGTATTTT. This sequence encodes CASSTGRDRGRTDTQYF.

The CDR3 region has the DNA TGCGCCAGCAGCCAACGGGACAGGGCCACTTCTACTCCCTATACGCAGTATTTT. Its protein is CASSQRDRATSTPYTQYF. V gene TRBV4-1 combines with J gene TRBJ2-3, with TRBD1 matching over 9 bases. This CDR3 spans 18 amino acids. In germline, CDR1 is MGHRA, CDR2 YSYEKL. After removal of 2 bases from V and 7 bases from J, the junction contained 16 bases not matched to a gene.

The V gene is TRBV7-9, the J gene TRBJ1-3, with D possibly TRBD1 on 5 matching bases. CDR3 length equals 16 residues. CDR1 is SEHNR, CDR2 FQNEAQ, per germline (reference sequence). The V gene lost 2 bases and the J gene lost 0 bases, with 11 bases spanning the gap. CDR3 DNA: TGTGCCAGCAGCTTATTCGGGGGGATCTCTGGAAACACCATATATTTT. Translation gives CASSLFGGISGNTIYF.

V and J are TRBV7-2 and TRBJ1-5, with a possible D match to TRBD1 (5 bases). Germline loops: CDR1 SGHTA, CDR2 FQGNSA. V was clipped by 0 bases and J by 7 bases, with 7 bases between them. The CDR3 sequence is 13 residues long. The CDR3 loop reads CASSLAQGQPQHF. The CDR3 nucleotides read TGTGCCAGCAGCTTAGCGCAGGGACAGCCCCAGCATTTT.

This clone occurred a few times. V is TRBV5-1 and J is TRBJ2-1, with TRBD2 identical over 8 bases. The junction had 2 bases not matched to a gene; V was cut back by 0 bases and J by 0 bases. The CDR3 length is 16 residues. Per the germline V gene, CDR1 is SGHRS and CDR2 is YFSETQ. The CDR3 region is CASSLAAGASYNEQFF. The CDR3 DNA sequence: TGCGCCAGCAGCTTGGCAGCGGGGGCCTCCTACAATGAGCAGTTCTTC.

V is TRBV5-6 and J is TRBJ1-4, with D possibly matching TRBD1 (6 bases). Germline CDR1 is SGHDT and CDR2 is YYEEEE. Trimming removed 4 bases at V and 11 bases at J, with 18 bases between. The CDR3 length is 14 residues. The CDR3: CASSKQGIPEKLFF. The CDR3 nucleotides are TGTGCCAGCAGCAAACAGGGTATACCGGAGAAACTGTTTTTT.

The CDR3 is CASSEQGSDTQYF. Written as DNA, the CDR3 is TGTGCCAGCAGTGAACAGGGATCAGATACGCAGTATTTT. The rearrangement uses TRBV6-1 and TRBJ2-3; TRBD1 is a possible D gene (5 bases). Trimming left V 2 bases short and J 4 bases short, with 7 bases between. The CDR3 runs 13 residues. From germline, CDR1 is MNHNS and CDR2 SASEGT.

The chain combines TRBV14 with TRBJ2-3; D is uncertain. The germline V and J ends were trimmed by 0 bases and 4 bases, with 5 bases remaining between them. The CDR3 runs 13 residues. CDR1 is SGHDN, CDR2 FVKESK, per germline. CDR3 DNA sequence: TGTGCCAGCAGCCAAGATATGGCAGATACGCAGTATTTT. It encodes CASSQDMADTQYF.

In this sample, this clone turned up a few times. The chain joins TRBV9 to TRBJ2-1; D not resolved. Trimming removed 0 bases at V and 9 bases at J, with 7 bases between. Germline CDR1 is SGDLS and CDR2 is YYNGEE. The CDR3 spans 12 residues. The CDR3 DNA reads as TGTGCCAGCAGCGTAGATCGTGGTGAGCAGTTCTTC. Amino acids: CASSVDRGEQFF.

V usage is TRBV7-3 and J usage is TRBJ2-1; weak D call: TRBD1 (6 bases). V shed 5 bases and J shed 0 bases, with 17 bases lying between them. The CDR3 contains 17 residues. Germline V lookup: CDR1 SGHTA, CDR2 FQGTGA. CDR3 protein: CASSPKGGASSYNEQFF. DNA of the CDR3: TGTGCCAGCAGCCCAAAAGGGGGTGCGAGCTCCTACAATGAGCAGTTCTTC.

This clone was counted a few times. This chain uses TRBV4-2 with TRBJ2-1; 10 bases agree with TRBD2. The trim removed 4 bases at V and 7 bases at J, leaving 10 bases unmatched. Germline V gene data show CDR1 as LGHNA and CDR2 as YNFKEQ. This CDR3 contains 16 residues. CDR3 residues: CASSPRAGGPSNEQFF. CDR3 nucleotides: TGTGCCAGCAGCCCAAGAGCGGGAGGGCCCTCTAATGAGCAGTTCTTC.

The chain combines TRBV28 with TRBJ2-3, with D uncertain. V lost 2 bases and J 6 bases, leaving 12 bases between the germline ends. The germline V gene has CDR1 MDHEN and CDR2 SYDVKM. This CDR3 is built from 14 residues. The CDR3 nucleotides are TGTGCCAGCAGTTTACCAGTTAACTGGGATACGCAGTATTTT. As protein: CASSLPVNWDTQYF.

Ten or more counts support this clone. This chain uses TRBV28 with TRBJ2-4; the D gene is possibly TRBD2 (5 bases). V was clipped by 4 bases and J by 3 bases, with 16 bases between them. The CDR3 is 16 residues long. Germline V gene data show CDR1 as MDHEN and CDR2 as SYDVKM. CDR3 in DNA: TGTGCCAGCAGTTCCTCGTGGGAGCGGCTCAAAAACATTCAGTACTTC. Its translation: CASSSSWERLKNIQYF.